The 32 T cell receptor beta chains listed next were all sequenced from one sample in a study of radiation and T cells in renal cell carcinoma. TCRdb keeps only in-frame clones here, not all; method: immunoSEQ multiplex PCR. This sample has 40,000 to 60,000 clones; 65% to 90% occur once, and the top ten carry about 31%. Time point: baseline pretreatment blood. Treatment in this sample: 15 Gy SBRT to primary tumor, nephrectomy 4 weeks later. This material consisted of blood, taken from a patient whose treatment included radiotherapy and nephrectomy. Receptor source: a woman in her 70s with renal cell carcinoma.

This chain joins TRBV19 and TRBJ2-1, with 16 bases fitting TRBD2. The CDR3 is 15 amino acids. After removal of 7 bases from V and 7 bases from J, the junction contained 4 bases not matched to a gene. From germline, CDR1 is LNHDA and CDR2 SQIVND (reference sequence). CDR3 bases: TGTGCCAGTAACGCGGGACTAGCGGGAGGGAATGAGCAGTTCTTC. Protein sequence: CASNAGLAGGNEQFF.

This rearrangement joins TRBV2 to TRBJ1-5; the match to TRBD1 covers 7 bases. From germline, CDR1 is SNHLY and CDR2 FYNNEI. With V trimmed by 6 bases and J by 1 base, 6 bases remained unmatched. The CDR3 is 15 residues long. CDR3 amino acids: CASREQGFSNQPQHF. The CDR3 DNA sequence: TGTGCCAGCAGGGAACAGGGGTTCAGCAATCAGCCCCAGCATTTT.

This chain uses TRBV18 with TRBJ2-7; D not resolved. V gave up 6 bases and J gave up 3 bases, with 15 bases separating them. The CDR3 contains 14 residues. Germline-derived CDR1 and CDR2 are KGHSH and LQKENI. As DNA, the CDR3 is TGTGCCAGCTCTCGAACTTCTAGTGTCTACGAGCAGTACTTC. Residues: CASSRTSSVYEQYF.

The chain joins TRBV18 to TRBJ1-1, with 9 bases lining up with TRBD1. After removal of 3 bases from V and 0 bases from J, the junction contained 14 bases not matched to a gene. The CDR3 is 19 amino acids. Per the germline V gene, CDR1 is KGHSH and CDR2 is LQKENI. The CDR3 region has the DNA TGTGCCAGCTCACCTCCGGGACAGGGAAAAACCTTCATGAACACTGAAGCTTTCTTT. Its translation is CASSPPGQGKTFMNTEAFF.

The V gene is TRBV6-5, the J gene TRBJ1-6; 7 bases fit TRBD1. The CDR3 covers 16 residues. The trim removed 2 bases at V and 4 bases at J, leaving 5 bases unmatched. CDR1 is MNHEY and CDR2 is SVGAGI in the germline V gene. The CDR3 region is CASSYTGTEYNSPLHF. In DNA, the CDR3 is TGTGCCAGCAGTTACACCGGGACAGAGTATAATTCACCCCTCCACTTT.

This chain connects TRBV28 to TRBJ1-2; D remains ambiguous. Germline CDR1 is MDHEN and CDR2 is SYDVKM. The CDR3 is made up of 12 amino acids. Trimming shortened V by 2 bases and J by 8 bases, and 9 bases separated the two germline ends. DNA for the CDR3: TGTGCCAGCAGTTTACGGGAGAGGGGCTACACCTTC. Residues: CASSLRERGYTF.

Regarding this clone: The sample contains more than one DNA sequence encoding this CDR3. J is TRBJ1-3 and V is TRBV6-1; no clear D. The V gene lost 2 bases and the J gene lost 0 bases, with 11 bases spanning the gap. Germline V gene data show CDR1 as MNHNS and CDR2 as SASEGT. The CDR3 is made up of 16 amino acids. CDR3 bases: TGTGCCAGCAGTGAATCGACGGGATACTCTGGAAACACCATATATTTT. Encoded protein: CASSESTGYSGNTIYF.

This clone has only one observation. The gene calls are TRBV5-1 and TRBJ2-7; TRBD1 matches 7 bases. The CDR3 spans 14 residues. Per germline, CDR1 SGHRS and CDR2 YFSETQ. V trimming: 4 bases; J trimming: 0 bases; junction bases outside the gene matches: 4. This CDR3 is CASSTGTASYEQYF. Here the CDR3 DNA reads TGCGCCAGCAGCACCGGGACAGCCTCCTACGAGCAGTACTTC.

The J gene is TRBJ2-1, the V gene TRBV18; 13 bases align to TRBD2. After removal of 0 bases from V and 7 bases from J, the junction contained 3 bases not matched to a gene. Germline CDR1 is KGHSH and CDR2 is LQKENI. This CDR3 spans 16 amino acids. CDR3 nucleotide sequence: TGTGCCAGCTCACCACCCGGGACTAGCGGGGCTAATGAGCAGTTCTTC. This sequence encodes CASSPPGTSGANEQFF.

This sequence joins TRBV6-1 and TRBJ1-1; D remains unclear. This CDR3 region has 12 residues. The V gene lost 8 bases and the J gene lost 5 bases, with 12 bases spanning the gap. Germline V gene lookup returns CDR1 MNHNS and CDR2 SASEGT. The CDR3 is CASGKERTEAFF. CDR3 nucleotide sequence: TGTGCCAGCGGGAAGGAGAGGACTGAAGCTTTCTTT.

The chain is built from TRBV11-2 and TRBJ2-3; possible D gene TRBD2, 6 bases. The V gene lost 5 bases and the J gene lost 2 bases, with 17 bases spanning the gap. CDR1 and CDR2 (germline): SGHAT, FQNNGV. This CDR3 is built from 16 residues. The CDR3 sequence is CASSLQSSGTTDTQYF. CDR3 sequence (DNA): TGTGCCAGCAGCCTTCAGAGTAGCGGCACCACAGATACGCAGTATTTT. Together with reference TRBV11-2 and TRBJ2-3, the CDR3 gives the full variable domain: EAGVAQSPRYKIIEKRQSVAFWCNPISGHATLYWYQQILGQGPKLLIQFQNNGVVDDSQLPKDRFSAERLKGVDSTLKIQPAKLEDSAVYLCASSLQSSGTTDTQYFGPGTRLTVL.

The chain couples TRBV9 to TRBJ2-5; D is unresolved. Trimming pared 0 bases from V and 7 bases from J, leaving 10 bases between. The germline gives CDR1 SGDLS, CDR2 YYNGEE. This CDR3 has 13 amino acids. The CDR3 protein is CASSVEGSGTQYF. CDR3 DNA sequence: TGTGCCAGCAGCGTAGAAGGGTCTGGGACCCAGTACTTC.

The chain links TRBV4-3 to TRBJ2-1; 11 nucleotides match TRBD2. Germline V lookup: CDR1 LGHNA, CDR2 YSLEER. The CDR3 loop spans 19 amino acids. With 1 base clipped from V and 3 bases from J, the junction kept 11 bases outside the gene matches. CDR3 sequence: CASSQGLRLAGGLYNEQFF. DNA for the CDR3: TGCGCCAGCAGCCAAGGCCTCCGCCTAGCGGGAGGCCTCTACAATGAGCAGTTCTTC.

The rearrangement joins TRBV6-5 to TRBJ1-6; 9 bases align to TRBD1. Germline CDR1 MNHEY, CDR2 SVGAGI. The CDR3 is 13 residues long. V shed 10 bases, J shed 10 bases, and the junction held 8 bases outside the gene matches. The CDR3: CATSGQGFSPLHF. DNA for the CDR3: TGTGCCACGTCGGGACAGGGTTTCTCACCCCTCCACTTT.

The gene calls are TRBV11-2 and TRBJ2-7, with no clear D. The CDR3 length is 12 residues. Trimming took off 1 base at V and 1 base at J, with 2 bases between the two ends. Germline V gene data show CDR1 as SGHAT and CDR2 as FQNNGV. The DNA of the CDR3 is TGTGCCAGCAGCTTAGCTTCCTACGAGCAGTACTTC. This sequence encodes CASSLASYEQYF.

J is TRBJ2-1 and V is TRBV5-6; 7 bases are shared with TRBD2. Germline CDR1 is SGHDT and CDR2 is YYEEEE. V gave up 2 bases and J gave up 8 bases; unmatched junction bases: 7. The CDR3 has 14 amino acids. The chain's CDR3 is CASSLPGLSDEQFF. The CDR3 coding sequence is TGTGCCAGCAGCTTACCGGGACTATCGGATGAGCAGTTCTTC.

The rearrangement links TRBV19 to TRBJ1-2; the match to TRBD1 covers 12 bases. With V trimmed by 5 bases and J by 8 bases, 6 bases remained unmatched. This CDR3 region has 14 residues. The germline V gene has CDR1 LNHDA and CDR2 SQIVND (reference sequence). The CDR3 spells CASSGTGGAEGYTF. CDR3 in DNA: TGTGCCAGTAGTGGGACAGGGGGCGCGGAGGGCTACACCTTC.

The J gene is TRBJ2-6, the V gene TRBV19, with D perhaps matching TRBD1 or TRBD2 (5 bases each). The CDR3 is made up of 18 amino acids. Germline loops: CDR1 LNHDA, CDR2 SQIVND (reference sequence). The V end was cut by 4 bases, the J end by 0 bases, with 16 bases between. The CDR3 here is CASSTTWDVSSGANVLTF. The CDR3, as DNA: TGTGCCAGTAGTACGACATGGGACGTCAGCTCTGGGGCCAACGTCCTGACTTTC.

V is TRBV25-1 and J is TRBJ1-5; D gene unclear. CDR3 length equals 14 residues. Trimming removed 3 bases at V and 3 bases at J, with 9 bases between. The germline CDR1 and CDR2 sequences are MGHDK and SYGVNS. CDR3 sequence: CASSETGFNQPQHF. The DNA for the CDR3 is TGTGCCAGCAGTGAGACCGGGTTCAATCAGCCCCAGCATTTT.

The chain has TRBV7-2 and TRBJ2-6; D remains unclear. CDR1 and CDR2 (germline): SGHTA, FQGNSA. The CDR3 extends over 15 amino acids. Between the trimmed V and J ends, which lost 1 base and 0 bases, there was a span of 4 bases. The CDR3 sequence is CASSLVGSGANVLTF. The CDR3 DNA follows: TGTGCCAGCAGCTTAGTTGGCTCTGGGGCCAACGTCCTGACTTTC.

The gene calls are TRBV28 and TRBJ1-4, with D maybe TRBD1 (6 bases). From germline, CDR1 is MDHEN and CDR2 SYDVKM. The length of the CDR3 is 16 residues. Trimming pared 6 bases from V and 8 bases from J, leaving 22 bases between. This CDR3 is CASSAPLQQTGEKLFF. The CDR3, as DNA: TGTGCCAGCAGCGCGCCCCTACAACAGACAGGCGAAAAACTGTTTTTT.

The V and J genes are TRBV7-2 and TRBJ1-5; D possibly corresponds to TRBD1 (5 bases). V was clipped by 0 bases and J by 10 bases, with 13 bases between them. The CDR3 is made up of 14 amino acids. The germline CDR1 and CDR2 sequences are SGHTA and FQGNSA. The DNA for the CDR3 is TGTGCCAGCAGCTTAGCTGGACACGATCGACCCCAGCATTTT. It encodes CASSLAGHDRPQHF. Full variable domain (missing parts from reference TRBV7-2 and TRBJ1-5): GAGVSQSPSNKVTEKGKDVELRCDPISGHTALYWYRQSLGQGLEFLIYFQGNSAPDKSGLPSDRFSAERTGGSVSTLTIQRTQQEDSAVYLCASSLAGHDRPQHFGDGTRLSIL.

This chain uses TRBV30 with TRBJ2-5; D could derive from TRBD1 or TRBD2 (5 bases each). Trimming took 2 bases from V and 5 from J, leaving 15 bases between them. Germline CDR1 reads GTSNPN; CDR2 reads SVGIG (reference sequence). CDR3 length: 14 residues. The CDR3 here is CAWSQGPMRETQYF. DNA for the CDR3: TGTGCCTGGAGTCAGGGACCAATGAGGGAGACCCAGTACTTC.

In nucleotides, the CDR3 is TGTGCCAGCAGCTTAAGTTCCGGGGGTGGCTACGAGCAGTACTTC. Residues: CASSLSSGGGYEQYF. The chain combines TRBV7-3 with TRBJ2-7; D may be TRBD2 (6 bases). From germline, CDR1 is SGHTA and CDR2 FQGTGA. The CDR3 consists of 15 residues. Trimming removed 1 base at V and 3 bases at J, with 13 bases between.

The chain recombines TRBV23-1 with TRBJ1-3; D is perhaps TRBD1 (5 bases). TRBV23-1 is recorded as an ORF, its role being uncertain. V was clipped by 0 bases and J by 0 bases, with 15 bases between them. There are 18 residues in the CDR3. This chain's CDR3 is CASSQSRGWGSSGNTIYF. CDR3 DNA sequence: TGCGCCAGCAGTCAATCTCGGGGGTGGGGGTCCTCTGGAAACACCATATATTTT.

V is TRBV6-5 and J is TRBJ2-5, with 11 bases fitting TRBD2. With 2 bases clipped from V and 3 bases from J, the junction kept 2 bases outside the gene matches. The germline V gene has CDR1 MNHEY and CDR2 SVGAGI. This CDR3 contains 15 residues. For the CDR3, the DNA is TGTGCCAGCAGTTACATTAGCGGGGGGGAAGAGACCCAGTACTTC. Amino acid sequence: CASSYISGGEETQYF.

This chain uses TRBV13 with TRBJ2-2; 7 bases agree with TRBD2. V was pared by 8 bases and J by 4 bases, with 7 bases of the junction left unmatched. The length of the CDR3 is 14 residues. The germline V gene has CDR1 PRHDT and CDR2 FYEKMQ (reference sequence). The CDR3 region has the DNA TGTGCCAGCCGCTCCTGGGGGGGCACCGGGGAGCTGTTTTTT. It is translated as CASRSWGGTGELFF.

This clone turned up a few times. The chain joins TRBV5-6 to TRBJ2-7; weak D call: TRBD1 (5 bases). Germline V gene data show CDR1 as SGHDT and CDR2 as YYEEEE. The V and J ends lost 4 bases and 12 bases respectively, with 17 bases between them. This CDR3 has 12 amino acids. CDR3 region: CASSRDSYTLYF. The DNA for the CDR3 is TGTGCCAGCAGCCGCGACAGCTATACACTGTACTTC.

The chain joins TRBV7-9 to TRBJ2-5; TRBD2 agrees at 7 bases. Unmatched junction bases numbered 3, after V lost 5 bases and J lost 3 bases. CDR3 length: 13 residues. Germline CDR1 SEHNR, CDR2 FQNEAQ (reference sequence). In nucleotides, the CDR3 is TGTGCCAGCAGCCTTCGGGAGGAAGAGACCCAGTACTTC. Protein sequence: CASSLREEETQYF.

In DNA form, the CDR3 reads TGTGCCAGCAGCTTAGGGGGAGGACAGCTCTACGAGCAGTACTTC. Translation: CASSLGGGQLYEQYF. The rearrangement uses TRBV7-2 and TRBJ2-7, with D possibly called TRBD1 or TRBD2 (6 bases each). The length of the CDR3 is 15 residues. Germline lookup yields CDR1 SGHTA and CDR2 FQGNSA. V shed 1 base and J shed 3 bases, with 13 bases lying between them.

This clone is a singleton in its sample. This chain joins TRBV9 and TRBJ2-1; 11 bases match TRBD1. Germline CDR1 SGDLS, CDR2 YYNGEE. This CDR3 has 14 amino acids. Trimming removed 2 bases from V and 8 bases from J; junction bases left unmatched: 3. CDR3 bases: TGTGCCAGCAGCGTCAGGACAGGGGGCCATGAGCAGTTCTTC. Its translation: CASSVRTGGHEQFF.

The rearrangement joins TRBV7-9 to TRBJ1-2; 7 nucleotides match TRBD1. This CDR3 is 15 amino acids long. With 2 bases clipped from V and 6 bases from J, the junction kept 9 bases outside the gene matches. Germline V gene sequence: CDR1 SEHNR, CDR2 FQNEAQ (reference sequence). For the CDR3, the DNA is TGTGCCAGCAGCTTATCCGGACAGGCGGGAGATGGCTACACCTTC. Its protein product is CASSLSGQAGDGYTF.